The 32 T cell receptor beta chains below were found in one sample sequenced in a study of OX40 agonist ivuxolimab in advanced cancers. The table came from immunoSEQ multiplex PCR; TCRdb's copy has only in-frame clones and leaves some out. This sample has approximately 59,000 clones, with 84% found just once. The sequencing used CD4+ or CD8+ T cells sorted from blood, collected in a trial of the OX40 agonist ivuxolimab. Receptors were obtained from an adult with an advanced solid tumor such as melanoma, head and neck, liver or kidney cancer.

Notes on this clone: The junction does not match germline at one end; this may be a read error. The rearrangement links TRBV20-1 to TRBJ2-1, with D tentatively TRBD1 (7 bases). The CDR3 is made up of 11 amino acids. Germline-derived CDR1 and CDR2 are DFQATT and SNEGSKA (reference sequence). The CDR3 reads CSARDTAGGIF. The DNA for the CDR3 is TGCAGTGCTAGAGATACGGCAGGGGGGATCTTC.

This sequence joins TRBV18 and TRBJ2-7; D may be TRBD1 (5 bases). Trimming took 4 bases from V and 7 from J, leaving 11 bases between them. CDR3 length: 12 amino acids. Germline V lookup: CDR1 KGHSH, CDR2 LQKENI. The CDR3 spells CASSRQGSEQYF. The CDR3 nucleotides read TGTGCCAGCTCACGTCAGGGTTCGGAGCAGTACTTC.

There are a few counts of this clone. The V call is TRBV5-1, the J call TRBJ2-7, with D hard to call. This CDR3 region has 14 residues. Trimming took off 2 bases at V and 0 bases at J, with 9 bases between the two ends. Germline CDR1 and CDR2: SGHRS and YFSETQ. CDR3 bases: TGCGCCAGCAGCTTTCAGACAAGCTCCTACGAGCAGTACTTC. Amino acids: CASSFQTSSYEQYF.

The CDR3 bases are TGTGCCAGCGCCAGGGACTTCGCTGCACCGACCCAGTACTTC. Its protein product is CASARDFAAPTQYF. The chain carries TRBV11-2 and TRBJ2-5; D is perhaps TRBD2 (6 bases). Germline-derived CDR1 and CDR2 are SGHAT and FQNNGV. V dropped 8 bases and J dropped 7 bases, with 20 bases sitting between them. The CDR3 is 14 amino acids. Drawing the rest from reference TRBV11-2 and TRBJ2-5, the complete variable domain is EAGVAQSPRYKIIEKRQSVAFWCNPISGHATLYWYQQILGQGPKLLIQFQNNGVVDDSQLPKDRFSAERLKGVDSTLKIQPAKLEDSAVYLCASARDFAAPTQYFGPGTRLLVL.

The rearrangement joins TRBV7-6 to TRBJ1-2; no clear D gene. Germline loops: CDR1 SGHVS, CDR2 FNYEAQ. This CDR3 region has 12 residues. Deletions cut 6 bases from V and 1 base from J, with 6 bases between. The CDR3 coding sequence is TGTGCCAGCAGTCCGGATAACTATGGCTACACCTTC. This encodes CASSPDNYGYTF.

The chain recombines TRBV28 with TRBJ1-5; tentatively, D is TRBD1 (5 bases). The length of the CDR3 is 16 residues. The V gene lost 4 bases and the J gene lost 1 base, with 14 bases spanning the gap. In germline, CDR1 is MDHEN, CDR2 SYDVKM. CDR3 DNA sequence: TGTGCCAGCAGTTCCGGGACCCGGGGGAGCAATCAGCCCCAGCATTTT. This sequence encodes CASSSGTRGSNQPQHF.

The chain has TRBV30 and TRBJ2-7, with 7 nucleotides matching TRBD1. The V gene's germline CDR1 is GTSNPN and CDR2 SVGIG (reference sequence). Losses at the gene ends were 3 bases for V and 4 bases for J; bases not matched to a gene: 6. The CDR3 is 13 amino acids. The CDR3 is CAWRQGQKYEQYF. CDR3 bases: TGTGCCTGGAGACAGGGACAGAAATACGAGCAGTACTTC.

The chain recombines TRBV19 with TRBJ2-3; D is perhaps TRBD2 (7 bases). Germline CDR1 reads LNHDA; CDR2 reads SQIVND (reference sequence). This CDR3 has 19 residues. The V end was cut by 6 bases, the J end by 4 bases, with 29 bases between. The DNA of the CDR3 is TGTGCCAGTAGCCCTTTGGGCGGGGGCCGTACTCTGATGGCAGATACGCAGTATTTT. Translating it yields CASSPLGGGRTLMADTQYF.

The chain joins TRBV2 to TRBJ1-2; perhaps TRBD1 as D (6 bases). The ends were cut back, 4 bases at V and 3 bases at J, with 9 bases in the middle. CDR1 is SNHLY, CDR2 FYNNEI, per germline. This CDR3 has 13 amino acids. CDR3 sequence reads: CASSGGGDYGYTF. The DNA for the CDR3 is TGTGCCAGCAGTGGAGGGGGAGACTATGGCTACACCTTC.

This sequence joins TRBV11-2 and TRBJ2-7; TRBD1 or TRBD2 may be the D gene (7 bases each). The germline V and J ends were trimmed by 0 bases and 8 bases, with 14 bases remaining between them. Germline CDR1 SGHAT, CDR2 FQNNGV. The CDR3 is 14 residues long. CDR3 bases: TGTGCCAGCAGCTTAGATGCCAGGGGGGGGAAGCAGTACTTC. Amino acid sequence: CASSLDARGGKQYF.

The CDR3 sequence: CASSKPGGEAFF. Here the CDR3 DNA reads TGTGCCAGCAGCAAGCCAGGGGGTGAAGCTTTCTTT. V and J are TRBV21-1 and TRBJ1-1; TRBD1, the table's D call, was not compared with the DNA. TRBV21-1 is assigned pseudogene status. This CDR3 has 12 amino acids.

V usage is TRBV5-1 and J usage is TRBJ1-2; D ambiguous. Germline CDR1 reads SGHRS; CDR2 reads YFSETQ. The CDR3 consists of 14 residues. The V end lost 0 bases, the J end lost 0 bases, and 6 bases lay between the germline ends. The CDR3 region is CASSLETANYGYTF. CDR3 nucleotides: TGCGCCAGCAGCTTGGAAACAGCTAACTATGGCTACACCTTC.

The gene calls are TRBV6-1 and TRBJ2-7, with 10 bases lining up with TRBD1. V shed 2 bases, J shed 4 bases, and the junction held 14 bases outside the gene matches. This CDR3 region has 18 residues. CDR1 and CDR2 from the germline V gene are MNHNS and SASEGT. CDR3: CASSEFVTGGAKRYEQYF. CDR3 sequence (DNA): TGTGCCAGCAGTGAATTTGTGACAGGGGGCGCCAAGCGATACGAGCAGTACTTC.

About this clone itself: Other DNA sequences within the sample encode an identical CDR3. The chain couples TRBV28 to TRBJ2-7, with 8 bases that match TRBD2. This CDR3 comprises 14 residues. Per germline, CDR1 MDHEN and CDR2 SYDVKM. Trimming cost V 6 bases and J 2 bases; bases outside gene matches: 6. The CDR3 loop reads CASRGTSQAYEQYF. The DNA for the CDR3 is TGTGCCAGCAGGGGGACTAGTCAGGCCTACGAGCAGTACTTC.

This clone appeared a single time. The V gene is TRBV7-9, the J gene TRBJ2-5; TRBD1 might be the D (5 bases). The V end lost 8 bases, the J end lost 5 bases, and 15 bases lay between the germline ends. Looked up from germline, CDR1 is SEHNR and CDR2 is FQNEAQ (reference sequence). The CDR3 has 13 amino acids. The CDR3: CASSTPGKETQYF. CDR3 in DNA: TGTGCCAGCTCGACCCCAGGGAAGGAGACCCAGTACTTC.

J is TRBJ1-2 and V is TRBV4-2; the match to TRBD1 covers 8 bases. There are 15 residues in the CDR3. Germline values: CDR1 LGHNA, CDR2 YNFKEQ. J lost 2 bases, V lost 4 bases, and 6 bases had no gene match. CDR3 sequence reads: CASSLGQGGNYGYTF. CDR3 nucleotide sequence: TGTGCCAGCAGCCTTGGACAGGGAGGGAACTATGGCTACACCTTC.

CDR3 residues: CASSVNRRPGELFF. The CDR3 DNA reads as TGTGCCAGCAGCGTAAACAGGCGCCCCGGGGAGCTGTTTTTT. The chain joins TRBV9 to TRBJ2-2; possible D gene TRBD1, 5 bases. With 1 base removed from V and 6 bases from J, the gap between germline ends came to 10 bases. Germline CDR1 reads SGDLS; CDR2 reads YYNGEE. This CDR3 contains 14 residues.

This chain uses TRBV5-4 with TRBJ2-2; 11 positions agree with TRBD2. This CDR3 is 15 amino acids long. The ends lost 4 bases at V and 5 bases at J; junction bases unmatched: 4. Germline V gene data show CDR1 as SGHNT and CDR2 as YYREEE (reference sequence). CDR3 sequence (DNA): TGTGCCAGCAGCCCGGGACTAGCGGAGACCGGGGAGCTGTTTTTT. Its translation: CASSPGLAETGELFF.

V is TRBV2 and J is TRBJ1-5; weak D call: TRBD1 (5 bases). V lost 2 bases, J lost 2 bases, and 10 bases lay in between. From germline, CDR1 is SNHLY and CDR2 FYNNEI. This CDR3 comprises 15 residues. The CDR3 coding sequence is TGTGCCAGCAGTGAACAGGGAGGGCGCAATCAGCCCCAGCATTTT. This translates into CASSEQGGRNQPQHF.

The V gene is TRBV6-1, the J gene TRBJ2-5, with TRBD2 matching over 7 bases. Germline V CDR1 and CDR2: MNHNS, SASEGT. V trimming: 2 bases; J trimming: 4 bases; junction bases outside the gene matches: 7. The CDR3 spans 15 residues. The CDR3 protein is CASSEPSGNVETQYF. CDR3 nucleotide sequence: TGTGCCAGCAGTGAACCGAGCGGGAATGTAGAGACCCAGTACTTC.

For the CDR3, the DNA is TGTGCCAGCAGCCCGGGACAGGGGCGTAGCAATCAGCCCCAGCATTTT. It codes for CASSPGQGRSNQPQHF. This chain uses TRBV7-8 with TRBJ1-5, with TRBD1 matching over 10 bases. The germline CDR1 and CDR2 sequences are SGHVS and FQNEAQ. V lost 5 bases to trimming and J lost 0 bases; unmatched junction nucleotides: 4. The CDR3 has 16 residues.

The chain joins TRBV27 to TRBJ2-5, with 11 bases matching TRBD1. Germline loops: CDR1 MNHEY, CDR2 SMNVEV (reference sequence). The CDR3 contains 17 residues. With V trimmed by 5 bases and J by 4 bases, 12 bases remained unmatched. The DNA for the CDR3 is TGTGCCAGCAGTCAGTGGGTGGGACAGGGGGTTTCAGAGACCCAGTACTTC. Translation: CASSQWVGQGVSETQYF.

The chain links TRBV18 to TRBJ2-5; the D gene is possibly TRBD2 (7 bases). This CDR3 contains 14 residues. The V and J ends lost 6 bases and 4 bases respectively, with 15 bases between them. CDR1 and CDR2 from the germline V gene are KGHSH and LQKENI. This chain's CDR3 is CASSVSGGGETQYF. CDR3 nucleotides: TGTGCCAGCTCGGTCTCGGGGGGCGGAGAGACCCAGTACTTC.

This chain uses TRBV5-1 with TRBJ1-1; D is undetermined. Trimming left V 4 bases short and J 8 bases short, with 12 bases between. Germline V CDR1 and CDR2: SGHRS, YFSETQ. The CDR3 length is 12 residues. The CDR3 bases are TGCGCCAGCAGCATAACCGGGAAGGAAGCTTTCTTT. Amino acid sequence: CASSITGKEAFF.

The chain links TRBV7-9 to TRBJ1-2; weak D call: TRBD1 (6 bases). The V end lost 5 bases, the J end lost 6 bases, and 16 bases lay between the germline ends. Germline lookup yields CDR1 SEHNR and CDR2 FQNEAQ (reference sequence). CDR3 length equals 14 residues. In nucleotides, the CDR3 is TGTGCCAGCAGCCCCATGGGGGCCACCGATGGCTACACCTTC. This translates into CASSPMGATDGYTF.

This chain connects TRBV5-6 to TRBJ2-7; possible D gene TRBD2, 6 bases. Trimming cost V 1 base and J 0 bases, with 8 bases left between them. The CDR3 is 14 residues long. Germline V lookup: CDR1 SGHDT, CDR2 YYEEEE. DNA of the CDR3: TGTGCCAGCAGCTTGTTCGGGAGCTCCTACGAGCAGTACTTC. Its protein is CASSLFGSSYEQYF.

V gene TRBV2 combines with J gene TRBJ2-7, with 8 bases fitting TRBD2. This CDR3 region has 12 residues. Germline V gene data show CDR1 as SNHLY and CDR2 as FYNNEI. Trimming cost V 6 bases and J 4 bases; bases outside gene matches: 2. CDR3 nucleotide sequence: TGTGCCAGCAGACTAGCGGTTTACGAGCAGTACTTC. It encodes CASRLAVYEQYF.

V gene TRBV5-1 combines with J gene TRBJ1-1, with 10 bases matching TRBD1. The ends lost 5 bases at V and 6 bases at J; junction bases unmatched: 7. CDR1 is SGHRS and CDR2 is YFSETQ in the germline V gene. This CDR3 is 14 amino acids long. The CDR3 sequence: CASSTGTGVAEAFF. CDR3 in DNA: TGCGCCAGCAGTACCGGGACAGGGGTGGCTGAAGCTTTCTTT.

This clone was picked up a small number of times. The chain uses TRBV5-1 and TRBJ2-5; D is possibly TRBD2 (6 bases). The CDR3 sequence is 15 residues long. V lost 1 base and J 1 base, leaving 11 bases between the germline ends. The germline CDR1 and CDR2 sequences are SGHRS and YFSETQ. The DNA for the CDR3 is TGCGCCAGCAGCTTGCGGGCCGGGGGCCAAGAGACCCAGTACTTC. Protein product: CASSLRAGGQETQYF.

The chain has TRBV30 and TRBJ1-5; TRBD1 aligns across 9 bases. The CDR3 extends over 14 amino acids. Germline-derived CDR1 and CDR2 are GTSNPN and SVGIG (reference sequence). Trimming at V came to 3 bases and at J to 7 bases, leaving 7 bases not matched to a gene. The CDR3 spells CAWSLNRGLQPQHF. CDR3 DNA: TGTGCCTGGAGCTTGAACAGGGGGCTACAGCCCCAGCATTTT.

V and J are TRBV6-5 and TRBJ2-1, with TRBD2 matching 15 bases. In germline, CDR1 is MNHEY, CDR2 SVGAGI. The CDR3 consists of 15 residues. Germline trimming cut 10 bases from V and 2 bases from J; bases unmatched to any gene: 3. CDR3 protein: CATRTSGRAYNEQFF. The DNA for the CDR3 is TGTGCCACAAGGACTAGCGGGAGGGCCTACAATGAGCAGTTCTTC.

The V and J genes are TRBV10-1 and TRBJ2-2; D is unresolved. Germline values: CDR1 WNHNN, CDR2 SYGVQD (reference sequence). V was trimmed by 1 base and J by 7 bases, leaving 13 bases between them. The CDR3 runs 15 residues. Here the CDR3 DNA reads TGCGCCAGCAGTGAGTATCCGGGTAGGAACGGGGAGCTGTTTTTT. It codes for CASSEYPGRNGELFF.